The sequence of this T cell receptor (beta chain) was determined in a study of blood T cell repertoires in COVID-19. Clones were read by immunoSEQ multiplex PCR, and TCRdb kept only the in-frame ones, dropping some. The sample gives roughly 450,000 clones, about 90% of which show up once; roughly 0.66% is in the top ten. J gave up 4 bases and V 2 bases, and 7 bases lay outside the gene matches. The CDR3 is 15 amino acids. Looked up from germline, CDR1 is KGHSH and CDR2 is LQKENI. Material: PBMCs or T cells enriched from blood (not recorded which). The chain employs TRBV18 and TRBJ2-7, with 8 bases lining up with TRBD1. The sequence was obtained from a man in his late teens or twenties who had recovered from COVID-19. CDR3 residues: CASSPKTGVSYEQYF. The CDR3 DNA sequence: TGTGCCAGCTCACCAAAGACAGGGGTATCGTACGAGCAGTACTTC.